This T cell receptor beta chain was recorded in a study of graft-versus-host responses after intestinal transplantation. This clone was seen once. Antigen: not known. The V gene's germline CDR1 is SGHTA and CDR2 FQGNSA. This CDR3 comprises 13 residues. V dropped 4 bases and J dropped 13; count of bases not matched to a gene: 3. Generated by immunoSEQ multiplex PCR, the TCRdb table keeps only in-frame clones and is missing some. The table records under 150,000 clones, 90% of them present only once. Sequenced material: unstimulated CD4+ T cells sorted from spleen or lymph node cells, taken before intestinal transplant. The TCR was taken from a human donor who received an intestinal transplant. The chain links TRBV7-2 to TRBJ2-1; 14 bases fit TRBD2. CDR3 in amino acids: CASSSGLAGGQFF. Here the CDR3 DNA reads TGTGCCAGCAGCTCCGGACTAGCGGGGGGACAGTTCTTC.